This T cell receptor (beta chain) appears in the sequencing data of a study of blood T cell repertoires in COVID-19. At the level of the study: COVID-19 samples, acute and convalescent, were from the United States, Italy and Spain.

In the authors' workflow: Counts of nucleated cells, estimated from reference gene primer amplification, were obtained. TCRdb's copy holds only in-frame clones and misses some; the assay was immunoSEQ multiplex PCR. The V and J calls and the clone size are those of that table, but D and trimming were determined from the DNA. The data show 5,500 to 7,500 clones, with 89% seen just once and nearly 8.5% held by the top ten. The length of the CDR3 is 13 residues. CDR1 and CDR2 from the germline V gene are SGHTA and FQGNSA. Trimming cost V 3 bases and J 7 bases, with 9 bases left between them. This sequence originates from a human donor in a cohort sampled during active COVID-19. The donor label of this sample is uncertain. The chain links TRBV7-2 to TRBJ1-4; possible D gene TRBD1, 6 bases. The sequenced sample was peripheral blood. CDR3 amino acids: CASSLGTSEKLFF. CDR3 DNA: TGTGCCAGCAGCTTGGGGACATCTGAAAAACTGTTTTTT.